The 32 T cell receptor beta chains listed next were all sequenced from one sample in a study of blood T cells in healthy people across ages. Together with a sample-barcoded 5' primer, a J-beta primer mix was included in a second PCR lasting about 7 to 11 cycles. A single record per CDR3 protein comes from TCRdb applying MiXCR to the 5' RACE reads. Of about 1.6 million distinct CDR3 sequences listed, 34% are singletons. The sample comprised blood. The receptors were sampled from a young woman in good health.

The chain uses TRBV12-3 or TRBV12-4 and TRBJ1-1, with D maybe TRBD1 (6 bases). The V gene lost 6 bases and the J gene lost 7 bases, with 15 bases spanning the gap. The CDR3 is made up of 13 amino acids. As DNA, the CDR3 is TGTGCCAGCAGCCCAGCAAGGGGGTATGAAGCTTTCTTT. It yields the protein CASSPARGYEAFF.

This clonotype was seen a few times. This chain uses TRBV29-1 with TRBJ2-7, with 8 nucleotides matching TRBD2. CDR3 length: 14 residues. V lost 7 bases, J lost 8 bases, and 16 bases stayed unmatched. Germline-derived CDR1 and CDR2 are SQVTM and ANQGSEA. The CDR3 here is CSATGTRFLGKQYF. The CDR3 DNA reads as TGCAGCGCCACCGGGACTAGATTCTTGGGCAAGCAGTACTTC.

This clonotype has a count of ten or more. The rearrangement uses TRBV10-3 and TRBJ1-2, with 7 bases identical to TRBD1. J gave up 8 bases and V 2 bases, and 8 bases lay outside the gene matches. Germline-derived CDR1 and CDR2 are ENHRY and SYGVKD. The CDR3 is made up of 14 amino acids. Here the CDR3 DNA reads TGTGCCATCAGTGAGCGACTGGACAGGTCCGGCTACACCTTC. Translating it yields CAISERLDRSGYTF.

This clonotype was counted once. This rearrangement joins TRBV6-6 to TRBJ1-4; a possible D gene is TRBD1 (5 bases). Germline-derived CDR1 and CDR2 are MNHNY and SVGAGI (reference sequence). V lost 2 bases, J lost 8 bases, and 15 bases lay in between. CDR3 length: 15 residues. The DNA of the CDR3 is TGTGCCAGCAGTTACAGCTCGGGGACGCGGGAAAAACTGTTTTTT. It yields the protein CASSYSSGTREKLFF.

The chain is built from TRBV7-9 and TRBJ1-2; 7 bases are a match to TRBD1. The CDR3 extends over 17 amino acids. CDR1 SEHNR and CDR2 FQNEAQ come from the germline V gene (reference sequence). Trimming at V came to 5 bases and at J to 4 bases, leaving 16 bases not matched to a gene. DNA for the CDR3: TGTGCCAGCAGCCCAGTGGCAGGGGGACGCTCTATCTATGGCTACACCTTC. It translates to CASSPVAGGRSIYGYTF. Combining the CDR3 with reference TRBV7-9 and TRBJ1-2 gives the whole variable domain DTGVSQNPRHKITKRGQNVTFRCDPISEHNRLYWYRQTLGQGPEFLTYFQNEAQLEKSRLLSDRFSAERPKGSFSTLEIQRTEQGDSAMYLCASSPVAGGRSIYGYTFGSGTRLTVV.

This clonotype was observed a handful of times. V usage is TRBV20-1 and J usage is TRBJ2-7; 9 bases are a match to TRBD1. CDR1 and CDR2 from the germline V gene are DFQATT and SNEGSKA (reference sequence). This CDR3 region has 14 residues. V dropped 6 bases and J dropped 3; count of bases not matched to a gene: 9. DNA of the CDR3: TGCAGTGCCCAGATACAGGGGGCTGGCTACGAGCAGTACTTC. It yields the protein CSAQIQGAGYEQYF.

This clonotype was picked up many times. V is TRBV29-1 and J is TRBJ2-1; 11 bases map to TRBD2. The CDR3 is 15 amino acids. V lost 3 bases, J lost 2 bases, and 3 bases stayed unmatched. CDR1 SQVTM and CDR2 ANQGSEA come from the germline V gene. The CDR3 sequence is CSVDTSGSTYNEQFF. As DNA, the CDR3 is TGCAGCGTTGACACTAGCGGGAGCACCTACAATGAGCAGTTCTTC.

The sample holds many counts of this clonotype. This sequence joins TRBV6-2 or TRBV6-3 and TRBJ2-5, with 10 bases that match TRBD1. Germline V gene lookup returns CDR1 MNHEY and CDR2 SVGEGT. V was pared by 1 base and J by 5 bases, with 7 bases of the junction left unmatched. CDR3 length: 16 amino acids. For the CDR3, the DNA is TGTGCCAGCAGTTACTTGAAGACAGGGGGCAAGGAGACCCAGTACTTC. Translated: CASSYLKTGGKETQYF.

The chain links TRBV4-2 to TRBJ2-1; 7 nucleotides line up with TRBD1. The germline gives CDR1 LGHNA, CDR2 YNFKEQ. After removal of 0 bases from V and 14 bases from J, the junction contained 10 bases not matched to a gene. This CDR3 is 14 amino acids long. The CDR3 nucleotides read TGTGCCAGCAGCCAAGATAGAGGAGACAGGGCGGAGTTCTTC. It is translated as CASSQDRGDRAEFF.

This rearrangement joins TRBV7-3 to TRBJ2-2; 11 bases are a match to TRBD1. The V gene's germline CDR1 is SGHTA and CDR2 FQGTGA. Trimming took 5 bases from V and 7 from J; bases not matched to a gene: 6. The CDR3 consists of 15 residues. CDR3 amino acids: CASSPGQGAGGELFF. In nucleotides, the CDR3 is TGTGCCAGCAGCCCCGGACAGGGGGCAGGCGGGGAGCTGTTTTTT.

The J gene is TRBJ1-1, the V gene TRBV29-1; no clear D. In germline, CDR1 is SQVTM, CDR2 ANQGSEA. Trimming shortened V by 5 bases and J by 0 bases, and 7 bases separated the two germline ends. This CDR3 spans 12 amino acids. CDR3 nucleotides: TGCAGCGTTAATCGGGTGAACACTGAAGCTTTCTTT. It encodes CSVNRVNTEAFF.

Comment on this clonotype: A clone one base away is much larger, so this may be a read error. CDR3 in amino acids: CVSTKLDRVDEQYF. The CDR3 DNA reads TGTGTCAGCACCAAATTGGACAGGGTCGACGAGCAGTACTTC. The chain combines TRBV28 with TRBJ2-7; TRBD1 agrees at 8 bases. Germline V gene sequence: CDR1 MDHEN, CDR2 SYDVKM. The CDR3 runs 14 residues.

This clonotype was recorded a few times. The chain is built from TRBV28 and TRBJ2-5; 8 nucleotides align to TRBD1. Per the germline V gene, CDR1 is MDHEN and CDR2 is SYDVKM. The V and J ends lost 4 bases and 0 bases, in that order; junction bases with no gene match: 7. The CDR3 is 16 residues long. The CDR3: CASSSFGQGHQETQYF. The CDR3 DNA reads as TGTGCCAGCAGTTCGTTCGGACAGGGACACCAAGAGACCCAGTACTTC.

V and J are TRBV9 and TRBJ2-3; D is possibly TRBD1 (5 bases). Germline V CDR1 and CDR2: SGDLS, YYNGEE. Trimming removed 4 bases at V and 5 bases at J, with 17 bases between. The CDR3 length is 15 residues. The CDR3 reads CASSLPQGTKDTQYF. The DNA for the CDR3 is TGTGCCAGCAGCCTCCCGCAGGGCACGAAAGATACGCAGTATTTT. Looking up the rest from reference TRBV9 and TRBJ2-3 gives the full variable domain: DSGVTQTPKHLITATGQRVTLRCSPRSGDLSVYWYQQSLDQGLQFLIQYYNGEERAKGNILERFSAQQFPDLHSELNLSSLELGDSALYFCASSLPQGTKDTQYFGPGTRLTVL.

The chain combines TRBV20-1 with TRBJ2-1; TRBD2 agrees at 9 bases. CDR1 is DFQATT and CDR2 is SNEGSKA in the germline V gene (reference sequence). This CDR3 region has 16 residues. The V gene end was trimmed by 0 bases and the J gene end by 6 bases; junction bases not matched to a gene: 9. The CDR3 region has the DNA TGCAGTGCTAGAGATCCCATGAGCGGGGGGCTCAATGAGCAGTTCTTC. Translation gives CSARDPMSGGLNEQFF.

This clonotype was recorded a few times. The CDR3 here is CASSQLAGGAHEQFF. The DNA for the CDR3 is TGCGCCAGCAGCCAACTGGCCGGGGGGGCCCATGAGCAGTTCTTC. The V and J genes are TRBV4-1 and TRBJ2-1, with TRBD2 identical over 8 bases. The CDR3 runs to 15 residues. The germline V gene encodes CDR1 MGHRA and CDR2 YSYEKL. V lost 2 bases to trimming and J lost 8 bases; unmatched junction nucleotides: 8.

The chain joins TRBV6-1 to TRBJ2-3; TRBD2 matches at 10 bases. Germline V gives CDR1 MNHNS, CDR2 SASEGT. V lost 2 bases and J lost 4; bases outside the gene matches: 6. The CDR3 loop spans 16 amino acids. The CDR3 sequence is CASSEYWLAGADTQYF. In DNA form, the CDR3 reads TGTGCCAGCAGTGAATATTGGCTAGCGGGGGCAGATACGCAGTATTTT.

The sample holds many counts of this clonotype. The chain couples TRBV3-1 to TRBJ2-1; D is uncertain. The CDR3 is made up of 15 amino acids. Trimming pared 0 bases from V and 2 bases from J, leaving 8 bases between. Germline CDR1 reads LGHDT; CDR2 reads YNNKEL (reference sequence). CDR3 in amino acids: CASSQDMSTYNEQFF. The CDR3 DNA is TGTGCCAGCAGCCAAGACATGTCAACCTACAATGAGCAGTTCTTC.

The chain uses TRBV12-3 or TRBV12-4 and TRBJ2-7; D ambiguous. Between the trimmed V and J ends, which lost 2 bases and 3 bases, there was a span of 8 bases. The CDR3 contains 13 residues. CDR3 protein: CASSLNIVYEQYF. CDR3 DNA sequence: TGTGCCAGCAGTTTAAACATAGTCTACGAGCAGTACTTC.

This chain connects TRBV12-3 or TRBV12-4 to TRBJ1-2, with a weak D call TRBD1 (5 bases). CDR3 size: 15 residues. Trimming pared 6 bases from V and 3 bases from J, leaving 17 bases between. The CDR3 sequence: CASRGSQGQDYGYTF. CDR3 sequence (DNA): TGTGCCAGCAGGGGTAGCCAGGGTCAGGACTATGGCTACACCTTC.

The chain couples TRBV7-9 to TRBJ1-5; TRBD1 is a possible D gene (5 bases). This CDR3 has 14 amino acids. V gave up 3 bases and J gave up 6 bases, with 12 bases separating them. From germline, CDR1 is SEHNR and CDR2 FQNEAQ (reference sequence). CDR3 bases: TGTGCCAGCAGCTTGAGAGGGGACGGTCAGCCCCAGCATTTT. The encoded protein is CASSLRGDGQPQHF.

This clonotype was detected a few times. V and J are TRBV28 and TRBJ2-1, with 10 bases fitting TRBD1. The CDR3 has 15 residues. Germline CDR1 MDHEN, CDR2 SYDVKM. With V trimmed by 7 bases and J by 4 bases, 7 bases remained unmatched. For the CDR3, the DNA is TGTGCCAGCACCACGGGGACAGGGGTATACAATGAGCAGTTCTTC. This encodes CASTTGTGVYNEQFF.

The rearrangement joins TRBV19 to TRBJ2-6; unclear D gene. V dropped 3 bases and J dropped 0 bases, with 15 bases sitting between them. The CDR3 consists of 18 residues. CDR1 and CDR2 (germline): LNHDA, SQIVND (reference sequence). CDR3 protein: CASSIRPKKNSGANVLTF. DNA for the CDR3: TGTGCCAGTAGTATTCGGCCCAAAAAGAACTCTGGGGCCAACGTCCTGACTTTC.

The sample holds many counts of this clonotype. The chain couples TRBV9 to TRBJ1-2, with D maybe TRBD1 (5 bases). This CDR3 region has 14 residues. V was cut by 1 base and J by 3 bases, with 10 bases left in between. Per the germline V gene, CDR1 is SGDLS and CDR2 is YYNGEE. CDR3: CASSVSGRDYGYTF. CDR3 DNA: TGTGCCAGCAGCGTATCGGGCAGGGACTATGGCTACACCTTC. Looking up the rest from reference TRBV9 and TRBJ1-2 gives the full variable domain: DSGVTQTPKHLITATGQRVTLRCSPRSGDLSVYWYQQSLDQGLQFLIQYYNGEERAKGNILERFSAQQFPDLHSELNLSSLELGDSALYFCASSVSGRDYGYTFGSGTRLTVV.

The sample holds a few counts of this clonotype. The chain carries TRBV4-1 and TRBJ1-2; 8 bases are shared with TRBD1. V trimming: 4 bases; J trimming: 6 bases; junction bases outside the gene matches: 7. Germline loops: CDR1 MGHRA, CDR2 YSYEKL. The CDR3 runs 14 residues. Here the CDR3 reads CASSPQGAMDGYTF. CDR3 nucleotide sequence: TGCGCCAGCAGCCCCCAGGGGGCAATGGATGGCTACACCTTC.

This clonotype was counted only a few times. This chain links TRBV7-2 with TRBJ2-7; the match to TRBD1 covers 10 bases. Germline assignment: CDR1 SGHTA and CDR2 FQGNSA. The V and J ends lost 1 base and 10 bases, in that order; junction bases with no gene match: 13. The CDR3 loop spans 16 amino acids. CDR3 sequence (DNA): TGTGCCAGCAGCTTAGGACAGGGGGCCACAGCATCGAGTCAGTACTTC. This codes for CASSLGQGATASSQYF.

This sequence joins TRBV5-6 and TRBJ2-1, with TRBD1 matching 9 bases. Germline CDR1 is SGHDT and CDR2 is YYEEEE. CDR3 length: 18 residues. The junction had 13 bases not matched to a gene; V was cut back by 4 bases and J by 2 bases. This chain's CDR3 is CASSPGTGRTSPYNEQFF. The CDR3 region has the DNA TGTGCCAGCAGCCCCGGGACAGGGAGGACTAGTCCCTACAATGAGCAGTTCTTC. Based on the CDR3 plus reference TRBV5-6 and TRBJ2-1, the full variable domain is DAGVTQSPTHLIKTRGQQVTLRCSPKSGHDTVSWYQQALGQGPQFIFQYYEEEERQRGNFPDRFSGHQFPNYSSELNVNALLLGDSALYLCASSPGTGRTSPYNEQFFGPGTRLTVL.

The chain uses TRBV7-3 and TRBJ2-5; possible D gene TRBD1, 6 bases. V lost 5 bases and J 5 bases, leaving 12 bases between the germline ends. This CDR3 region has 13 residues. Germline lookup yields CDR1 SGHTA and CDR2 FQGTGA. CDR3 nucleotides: TGTGCCAGCAGCGTGTACAGGGATGAGACCCAGTACTTC. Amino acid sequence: CASSVYRDETQYF.

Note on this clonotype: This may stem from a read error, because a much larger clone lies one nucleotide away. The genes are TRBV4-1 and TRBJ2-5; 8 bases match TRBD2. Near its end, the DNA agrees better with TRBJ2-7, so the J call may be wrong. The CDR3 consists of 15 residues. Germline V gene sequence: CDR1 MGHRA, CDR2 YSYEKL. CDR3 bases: TGCGCCGGCAGCCAAGAAATAGCGGGGTGGTACGAGCAGTACTTC. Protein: CAGSQEIAGWYEQYF.

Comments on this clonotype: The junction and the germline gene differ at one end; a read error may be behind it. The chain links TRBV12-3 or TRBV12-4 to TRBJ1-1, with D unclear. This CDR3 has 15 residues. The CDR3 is CACSPTIRSNTEAFF. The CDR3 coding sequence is TGTGCCTGCAGCCCAACCATCCGATCGAACACTGAAGCTTTCTTT.

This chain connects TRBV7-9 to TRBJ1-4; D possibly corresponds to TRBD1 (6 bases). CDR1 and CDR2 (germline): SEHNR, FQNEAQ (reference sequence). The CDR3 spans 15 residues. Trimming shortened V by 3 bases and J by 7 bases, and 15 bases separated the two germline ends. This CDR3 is CASSFDRQGPEKLFF. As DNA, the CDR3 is TGTGCCAGCAGCTTCGACAGGCAGGGGCCTGAAAAACTGTTTTTT.

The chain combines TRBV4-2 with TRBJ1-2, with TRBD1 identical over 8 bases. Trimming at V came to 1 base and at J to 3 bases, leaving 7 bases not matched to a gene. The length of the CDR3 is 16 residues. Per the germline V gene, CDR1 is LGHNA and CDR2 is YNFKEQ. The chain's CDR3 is CASSQVGGQGYYGYTF. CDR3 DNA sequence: TGTGCCAGCAGCCAAGTGGGAGGACAGGGATACTATGGCTACACCTTC.